This TCR beta chain was sequenced for a study of shared clonotypes between healthy human individuals. Roughly 33,000 T cell genomes, or approximately 0.2 ug DNA, went into the sorted-subset replicate PCRs. Here immunoSEQ multiplex PCR was the method, and the copy in TCRdb shows in-frame clones only, minus some. This table has roughly 2.2 million clones, more than 80% appearing once. The CD4+ fraction was divided into a CD45RA+ naive subset and a CD45RA-negative memory subset. Notes on the study in general: Naive subsets usually exceeded memory subsets in estimated richness.

This CDR3 contains 16 residues. Germline loops: CDR1 SGHRS, CDR2 YFSETQ. Trimming removed 7 bases from V and 5 bases from J, with 22 bases in between. A remark on this clone: Antigen specificity is unknown.

Sequencing was carried out using naive CD4+ T cells from PBMCs. Subset defined: CD45RA+ positively selected. The chain carries TRBV5-1 and TRBJ2-1; D might be TRBD1 or TRBD2, each matching 6 bases. This sequence originates from a young man in good health. Some clones in this sample may be carry-over from other donors' samples. The CDR3 loop is CASGTLASRDNNEQFF. The DNA of the CDR3 is TGCGCCAGCGGAACGCTGGCATCGCGGGACAACAATGAGCAGTTCTTC.